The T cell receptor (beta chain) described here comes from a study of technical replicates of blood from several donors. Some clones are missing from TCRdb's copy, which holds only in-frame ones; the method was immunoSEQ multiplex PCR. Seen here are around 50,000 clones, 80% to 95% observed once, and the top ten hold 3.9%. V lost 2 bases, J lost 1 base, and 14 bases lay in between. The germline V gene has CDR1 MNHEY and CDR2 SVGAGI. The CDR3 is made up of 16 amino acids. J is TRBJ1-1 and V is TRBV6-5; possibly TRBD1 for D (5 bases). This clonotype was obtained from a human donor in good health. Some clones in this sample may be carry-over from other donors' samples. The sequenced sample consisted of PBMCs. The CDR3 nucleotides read TGTGCCAGCAGTTACAGATTGGAGGGGAAGAACACTGAAGCTTTCTTT. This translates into CASSYRLEGKNTEAFF.